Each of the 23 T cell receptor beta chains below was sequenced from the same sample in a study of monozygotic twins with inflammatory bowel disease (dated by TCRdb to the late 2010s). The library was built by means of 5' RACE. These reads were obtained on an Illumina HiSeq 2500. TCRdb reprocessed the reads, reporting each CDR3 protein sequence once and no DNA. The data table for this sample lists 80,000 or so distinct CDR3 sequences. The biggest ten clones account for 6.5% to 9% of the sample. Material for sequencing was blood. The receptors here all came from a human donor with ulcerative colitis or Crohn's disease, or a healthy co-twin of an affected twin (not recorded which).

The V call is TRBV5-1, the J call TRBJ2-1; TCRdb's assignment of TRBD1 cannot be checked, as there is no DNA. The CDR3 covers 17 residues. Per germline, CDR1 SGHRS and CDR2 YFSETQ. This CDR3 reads CASSLGLAGGAYNEQFF.

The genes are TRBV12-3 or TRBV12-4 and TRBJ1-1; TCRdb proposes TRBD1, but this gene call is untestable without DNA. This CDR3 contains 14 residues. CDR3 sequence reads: CASSLGAGGPEAFF.

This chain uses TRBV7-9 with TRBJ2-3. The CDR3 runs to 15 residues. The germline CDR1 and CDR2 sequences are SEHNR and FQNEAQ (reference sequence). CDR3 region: CASSATPVERNTQYF.

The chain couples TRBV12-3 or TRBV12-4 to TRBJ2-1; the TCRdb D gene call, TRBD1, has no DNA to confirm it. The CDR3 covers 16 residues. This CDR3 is CASSRAPWGSYNEQFF.

CDR3: CASDLRGQKNQPQHF. The chain carries TRBV6-1 and TRBJ1-5; TCRdb gives TRBD1 as the D gene, but with no DNA this cannot be confirmed. The CDR3 runs 15 residues. The V gene's germline CDR1 is MNHNS and CDR2 SASEGT.

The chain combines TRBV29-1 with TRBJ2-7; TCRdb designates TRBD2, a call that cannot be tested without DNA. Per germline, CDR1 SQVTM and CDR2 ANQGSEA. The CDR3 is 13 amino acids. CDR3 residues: CSVPGTSGYEQYF.

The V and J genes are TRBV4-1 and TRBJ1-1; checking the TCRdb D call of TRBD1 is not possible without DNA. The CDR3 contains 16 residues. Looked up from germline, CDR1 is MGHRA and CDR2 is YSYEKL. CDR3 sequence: CASSPAQGASFTEAFF.

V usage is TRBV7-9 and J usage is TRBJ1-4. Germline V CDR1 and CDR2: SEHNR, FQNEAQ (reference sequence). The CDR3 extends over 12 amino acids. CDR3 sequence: CASSSSNEKLFF.

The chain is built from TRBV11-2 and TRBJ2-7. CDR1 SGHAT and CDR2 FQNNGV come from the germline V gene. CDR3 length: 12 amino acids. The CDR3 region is CASSYFTGGQYF.

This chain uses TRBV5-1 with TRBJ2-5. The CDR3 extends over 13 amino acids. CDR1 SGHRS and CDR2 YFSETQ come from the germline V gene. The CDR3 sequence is CASSLTRQETQYF.

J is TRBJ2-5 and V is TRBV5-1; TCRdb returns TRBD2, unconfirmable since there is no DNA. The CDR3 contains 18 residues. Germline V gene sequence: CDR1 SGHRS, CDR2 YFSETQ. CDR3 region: CASSYRPEGTSGRETQYF.

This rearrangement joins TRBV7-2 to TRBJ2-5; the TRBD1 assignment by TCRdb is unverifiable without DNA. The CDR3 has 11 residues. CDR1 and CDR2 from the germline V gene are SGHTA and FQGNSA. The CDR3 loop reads CASPKGETQYF.

The CDR3 protein is CASSKELWNEQFF. V is TRBV6-1 and J is TRBJ2-1. Germline-derived CDR1 and CDR2 are MNHNS and SASEGT. The CDR3 consists of 13 residues.

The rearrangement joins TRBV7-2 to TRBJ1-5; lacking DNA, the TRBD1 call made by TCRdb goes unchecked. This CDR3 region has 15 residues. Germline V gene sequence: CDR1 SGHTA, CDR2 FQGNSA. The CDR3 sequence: CASSPDRGRVQPQHF.

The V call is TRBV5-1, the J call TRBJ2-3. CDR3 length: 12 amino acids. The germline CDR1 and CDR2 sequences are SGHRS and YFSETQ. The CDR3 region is CASSLRRDTQYF.

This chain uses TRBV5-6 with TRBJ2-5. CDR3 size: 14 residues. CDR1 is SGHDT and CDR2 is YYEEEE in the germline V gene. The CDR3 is CASSLDTVVETQYF.

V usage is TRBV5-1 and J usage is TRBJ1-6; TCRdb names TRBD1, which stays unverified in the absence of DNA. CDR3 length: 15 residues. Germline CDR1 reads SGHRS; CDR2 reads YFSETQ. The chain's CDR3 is CASRRGEQYNSPLHF.

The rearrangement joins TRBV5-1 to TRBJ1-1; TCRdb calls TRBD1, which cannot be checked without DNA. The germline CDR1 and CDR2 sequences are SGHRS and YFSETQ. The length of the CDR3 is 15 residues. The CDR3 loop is CASSPGGGVDPEAFF.

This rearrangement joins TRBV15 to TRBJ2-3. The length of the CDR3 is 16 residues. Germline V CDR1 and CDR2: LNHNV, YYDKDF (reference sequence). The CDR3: CATSSGLGRNTDTQYF.

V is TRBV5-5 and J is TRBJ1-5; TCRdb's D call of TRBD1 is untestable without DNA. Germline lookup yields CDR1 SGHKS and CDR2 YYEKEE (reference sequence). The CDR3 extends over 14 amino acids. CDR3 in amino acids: CASSIGGSNQPQHF.

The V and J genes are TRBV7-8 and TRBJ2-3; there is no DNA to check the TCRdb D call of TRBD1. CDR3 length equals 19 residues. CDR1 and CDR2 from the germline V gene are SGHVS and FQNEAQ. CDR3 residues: CASSRLRRGPTSSTDTQYF. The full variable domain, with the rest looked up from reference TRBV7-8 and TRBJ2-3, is GAGVSQSPRYKVAKRGQDVALRCDPISGHVSLFWYQQALGQGPEFLTYFQNEAQLDKSGLPSDRFFAERPEGSVSTLKIQRTQQEDSAVYLCASSRLRRGPTSSTDTQYFGPGTRLTVL.

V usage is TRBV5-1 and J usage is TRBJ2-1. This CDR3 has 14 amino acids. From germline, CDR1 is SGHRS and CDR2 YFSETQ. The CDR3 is CASSLEATRNEQFF. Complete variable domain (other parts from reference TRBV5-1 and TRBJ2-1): KAGVTQTPRYLIKTRGQQVTLSCSPISGHRSVSWYQQTPGQGLQFLFEYFSETQRNKGNFPGRFSGRQFSNSRSEMNVSTLELGDSALYLCASSLEATRNEQFFGPGTRLTVL.

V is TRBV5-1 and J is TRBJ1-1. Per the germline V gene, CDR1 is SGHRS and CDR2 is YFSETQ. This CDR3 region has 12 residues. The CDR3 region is CASSYDNTEAFF.